These T cell receptor beta chains were read from a single sample in a study of blood T cell repertoires in COVID-19. The repertoire was sequenced with immunoSEQ multiplex PCR; TCRdb's copy has only in-frame clones and lacks some. This sample carries tens of thousands of clones, 70% to 90% of them seen once, and the ten largest clones take approximately 3.4%. Sequenced input: peripheral blood. Source of these receptors: a human donor in a cohort sampled during active COVID-19. The conserved cysteine and the conserved F or W are not part of the CDR3 here.

TRBV2	TRBJ2-3	ASSLRGGTDTQY
TRBV28	TRBJ2-5	ASSLRGLASETQY
TRBV4-1	TRBJ1-6	ASSQEAASNSPLH
TRBV5-8	TRBJ1-1	ASSLARSEAF
TRBV28	TRBJ2-7	ASSQQGLGYEQY
TRBV6-5	TRBJ2-3	ASRELAGGDTQY
TRBV5-3	TRBJ2-5	ARSLAQQETQY
TRBV29-1	TRBJ2-1	SVEVGWGTNNEQF
TRBV5-1	TRBJ2-7	ASSVGTGYEQY
TRBV4-2	TRBJ1-2	ASSRGQGAEGYT
TRBV4-3	TRBJ2-2	ASSHIQGSDTGELF
TRBV27	TRBJ2-3	ASSLQGARDTQY
TRBV6-6	TRBJ2-7	ASSSTTGGPEQY
TRBV12-5	TRBJ1-1	ASARAMNTEAF
TRBV18	TRBJ2-5	ASSPRAGEETQY
TRBV7-9	TRBJ1-4	ASSLTTGTGNEKLF
TRBV6-5	TRBJ1-5	ASRAGTNQPQH
TRBV18	TRBJ1-1	ASSPGQGATEAF
TRBV7-9	TRBJ2-3	ASSPGLAVTDTQY
TRBV6-6	TRBJ1-5	ASSYSESNQPQH
TRBV7-8	TRBJ1-5	ASSLAGRQPQH
TRBV4-3	TRBJ1-4	ASSQGYRGENEKLF
TRBV5-1	TRBJ2-3	ASSWTSGGGDTQY
TRBV6-2/TRBV6-3	TRBJ1-3	ASSYAGGNTIY
TRBV6-5	TRBJ1-5	ASSTRGGSNQPQH
TRBV11-2	TRBJ1-2	ASSFPPPHRSYGYT
TRBV11-1	TRBJ1-1	ASSTRTGAEAF
TRBV4-2	TRBJ1-5	ASSQGVEVGQPQH
TRBV12-3/TRBV12-4	TRBJ1-6	ASTTGASPLH
TRBV28	TRBJ2-7	ASRREGLTYEQY
TRBV7-7	TRBJ2-5	ASSLAYPYQETQY
TRBV28	TRBJ1-4	ASNPTGVREKLF
TRBV24-1	TRBJ1-5	ATSQGGMVRDQPQH
TRBV9	TRBJ2-2	ASRTRDRVTGNTGELF
TRBV6-5	TRBJ1-6	ASRGQGHNSPLH
TRBV12-3/TRBV12-4	TRBJ2-5	ASSSSGAETQY
TRBV7-2	TRBJ2-3	ASSLAGRQGDTQY
TRBV9	TRBJ1-3	ASGVGQGLWSGNTIY
TRBV7-4	TRBJ1-3	ASSLCWGVGGNTIY
TRBV2	TRBJ1-5	ASQGSSNQPQH
TRBV7-2	TRBJ2-2	ASSWQTVTGELF
TRBV6-2/TRBV6-3	TRBJ1-2	ASSYSVRQVYGYT
TRBV18	TRBJ1-4	ASSRTELNEKLF
TRBV28	TRBJ1-4	ASSLYRKLF
TRBV28	TRBJ1-2	ASSSGTGLAKVYGYT
TRBV18	TRBJ1-4	ASSNGQNEKLF
TRBV18	TRBJ2-5	ASSRDSGETQY
TRBV7-2	TRBJ1-5	ASSLGSGGNQPQH
TRBV3-1/TRBV3-2	TRBJ2-5	ASSRGLAGLGGLAQY
TRBV15	TRBJ2-2	ATSKSEGLHRTGELF
TRBV28	TRBJ2-7	ASSLSNTAYEQY
TRBV9	TRBJ2-1	ASSARLAGGPNEQF
TRBV7-9	TRBJ1-6	ASSSVYRGSLGNSPLH
TRBV5-1	TRBJ2-5	ASSSTRMETQY
TRBV6-1	TRBJ2-5	ASSAGTSGGQETQY
TRBV10-3	TRBJ2-2	AITKLAGENTGELF
TRBV6-5	TRBJ2-7	ASSSPGQTTYEQY
TRBV27	TRBJ2-2	ASGSGGSTGELF
TRBV13	TRBJ1-1	ASSSRREDTEAF